This T cell receptor beta chain is drawn from a study of cytomegalovirus exposure and HLA in healthy donors (dated by TCRdb to 2016 to 2017). For the wider study: According to an earlier analysis of 587 of the donors, about 180 million T cells yielded 120 million or so unique TCR beta sequences and approximately 300 Gb of sequence data. An early release that covered roughly 600 HLA-typed donors contained 300 to 350 gigabases of sequencing data and about 93 million unique TCR sequences. Of the roughly 390 genotyped donors, approximately 83% fell in the genetic ancestry cluster associated with self-reported Caucasian donors. The aim of the study was to test whether cataloging public T cell receptors could identify signatures of past pathogen exposure. The study profiled the T cell repertoires of around 700 subjects by immunosequencing and related them to cytomegalovirus serostatus. In addition to the first cohort of roughly 700 subjects, a separate validation cohort of approximately 130 different subjects was used. High-throughput TCR immunosequencing, statistical association of individual TCRs with disease status, and machine learning were combined to predict cytomegalovirus infection status. A later analysis re-examined previously published TCR beta repertoires from more than 600 donors and added high-resolution HLA genotyping to investigate patterns of TCR occurrence. In the later analysis, no new phenotypic data were used to find candidate immune exposures; instead, reliance was placed on TCR beta sequences and their occurrence across donors. In an earlier analysis of roughly 540 of the donors, high-throughput TCR beta sequencing was used to judge whether each TCR beta V gene segment behaved as functional or pseudogenic. Donor age, sex, ethnicity and CMV serostatus were compiled alongside the repertoire data. Genome-wide SNP genotypes for about 65% of the 666 donors were used in a later genetic analysis, which treated that subset as a discovery cohort. All discovery cohort repertoires had been generated using a single sequencing platform. Both class I and class II loci were covered by HLA typing, at four-digit resolution. The number of donors typed differed by locus, with 629-630 for A, B, C, DRB1 and DQB1, over 500 for DQA1, under 610 for DPA1, and around 450 for DPB1. Roughly five DR-DQ haplotypes were handled as single units for association and clustering, since linkage in the cohort was strong. On average, around 230,000 unique TCR beta nucleotide sequences were sequenced per donor among about 400 genotyped donors of the cohort, with around 19% of those sequences being non-productive. Here is what the overall study found, with its caveats: The classifier was reported to diagnose cytomegalovirus status with high specificity and sensitivity in both the original and validation cohorts. In a later genetic analysis, a missense DCLRE1C variant was associated with V-gene and J-gene trimming of TCR beta chains, and the association was replicated in an independent cohort. A total of about 150 TCR beta chains were listed by the study as associated with cytomegalovirus. A later genetic analysis reported fewer N-insertions in productive TCRs among donors in an Asian-associated ancestry cluster than the approximately 700-donor mean. In a later analysis, the rate of TCR association differed among HLA loci, with DRB1 alleles having the most associated TCRs and HLA-C alleles having the fewest. In this cohort, only TCR beta chains were sequenced, and detectable features were limited by the absence of alpha or paired-chain data. Across donors, most TCR sequences were observed very rarely, whereas some public TCRs were present in many individuals. Sequencing depth was assumed to be roughly uniform across donors in the presence/absence analyses, though that assumption may not hold. Most CMV-associated TCR beta chains appeared to be HLA-restricted in a later analysis, and the HLA associations seemed to be driven largely by CMV exposure. Because some donors lacked HLA typing at each locus, the association tests relied only on the typed subset. It was suggested by the authors that the approach could potentially be generalized to other disease states and immunological phenotypes. In a later analysis, HLA-associated TCR beta chains were found to be more clonally expanded and to have lower generation probabilities than equally common non-associated chains. A further reported finding was that TCR beta sequences accurately predicted the HLA-A and HLA-B alleles for most subjects in the first cohort. Correlated functional status among segregating V segments might be attributable to linkage disequilibrium, but an unknown experimental factor could not be ruled out. Specific HLA alleles were associated with roughly 16,000 TCR beta sequences at a false discovery rate of 0.05 in a later analysis. The sequencing pipeline was judged likely to have produced a cluster of highly shared sequence variants as a technical artifact. In a later analysis, several top co-occurrence clusters were reported to appear linked to parvovirus B19, influenza, CMV and Epstein-Barr virus. Because counts were too low, around 17 rarely observed V segments, including chromosome 9 orphons, were left out of the earlier analysis of roughly 600 of the donors. In an earlier analysis of fewer than 700 of the donors, most TCR beta V segments appeared in productive rearrangements about 87% or about 30% of the time, broadly matching IMGT annotations. In vitro tests confirmed that a few of the cytomegalovirus-associated TCR beta chains recognize cytomegalovirus antigens. Strong co-occurrence of HLA alleles, especially DR and DQ, made assigning TCR associations to individual alleles difficult. CMV serostatus was the only immune exposure information available for the cohort.

Points on this clone: The clone's antigen remains unknown. Within one base of it there is no much larger clone, and no base qualities were kept.

The cohort was made up of 666 healthy bone marrow donors. Cohort members were all nominally healthy when sampled, although unrecorded immune exposures were likely present. The donor tested CMV seronegative, placing the donor among the 352 seronegative members of the cohort. Each donor provided a peripheral blood sample, and peripheral blood mononuclear cells were used for TCR beta sequencing. The Qiagen DNeasy Blood Extraction Kit was used to extract genomic DNA from the blood cell samples. The library was made by the immunoSEQ multiplex PCR assay. For the multiplex PCR, a mixture combining 60 forward primers for TCR Vbeta segments and 13 reverse primers for TCR Jbeta segments was used. Amplification of the CDR3 region of rearranged TCR beta genes was performed with a multiplex PCR assay on genomic DNA. On the Illumina HiSeq System, the amplified TCR beta libraries were sequenced as 87-base-pair reads. The authors processed their data as follows. Across the roughly 600 repertoires, a later analysis counted tens of millions of unique TCR beta chains, about 10 million of which were shared by at least two donors. To remove PCR and sequencing errors, raw reads were error-corrected and collapsed into unique sequences using a nearest-neighbor algorithm that merged closely related sequences. V, D and J gene segments were assigned by aligning CDR3 sequences to IMGT reference sequences. Each retained sequence needed at least a six-nucleotide match to both a V gene segment and a J gene segment. Rearrangements were called productive when the CDR3 lacked stop codons and stayed in frame with V and J; all others were non-productive. Following IMGT convention, CDR3 was defined as the stretch from the second conserved V-encoded cysteine to the conserved J-encoded phenylalanine. In an earlier analysis of roughly 580 of the donors, sequences lacking an unambiguous match to a single V gene segment were excluded. In an earlier analysis of a few hundred of the donors, V segments were called functional above 56.7% productive rearrangements and were called segregating when the between-donor standard deviation exceeded 5%. A statistical classification framework was built for diagnosing cytomegalovirus status from the catalog of TCR beta chain sequences. V and J gene assignment, in a later analysis, came from comparing TCR nucleotide sequences with IMGT/GENE-DB human TR gene sequences. The TCRdist pipeline was used in a later analysis to assign CDR3 sequences and most-parsimonious VDJ recombination scenarios. In a later analysis, each TCR beta chain was defined by its CDR3 amino acid sequence together with its V-gene family, and reads lacking a unique V-gene family were excluded. As a way to deal with suspected cross-contamination and a sequencing artifact, a later analysis dropped nearly 600 nucleotide sequences that were highly shared and had low generation probability. In a later analysis, a clonal expansion index was calculated for each public chain from normalized within-repertoire ranks of inferred template counts. Generation probabilities in a later analysis came from a VDJ recombination model fitted to out-of-frame rearrangements, and those results were checked against IGoR. Hypergeometric tests were used in a later analysis to score TCR-TCR, TCR-HLA and TCR-CMV co-occurrence, with a repertoire-size bias correction applied to the TCR pairs. To estimate false discovery rates, a later analysis permuted the HLA or CMV assignments 20 times. A later analysis grouped co-occurring TCRs with DBSCAN, adding TCRdist sequence similarity when clustering within HLA-allele-positive subsets. Repertoires with fewer than 30,000 or more than 120,000 public chains were left out of co-occurrence clustering, as were a few repertoires with anomalous nucleotide sharing. TCRdb took over this immuneACCESS table, retaining in-frame rearrangements with V and J assigned. Such tables are incomplete; in checked studies, under half of the missing clones stem from an unresolved V gene, and the remainder is unexplained. For V, J and clone size, that table is used; D and trimming come from the DNA. Within this sample are approximately 220,000 clones, with roughly 80% of them counted one time only. 2.9% of the sample belongs to the ten largest clones.

The sample comprised PBMCs. This sequence was found in a young man in good health and CMV-seronegative.

In nucleotide form, the sequence is TGCGCCAGCAGTCAATCGACGAGACAGGGTAGGTACTACAATGAGCAGTTCTTC. This translates into CASSQSTRQGRYYNEQFF. This chain is built from TRBV23-1 and TRBJ2-1; 7 middle bases align to TRBD1. TRBV23-1 is given ORF status, its function remaining uncertain. Compared with germline, V lacks 0 bases and J lacks 3 bases; bases without a gene match: 11. The CDR3, cysteine through phenylalanine, is 18 amino acids long. CDR3 DNA is the only sequence kept; it has 54 bases, read in frame from the first base.